The 18 T cell receptor beta chains listed next were all sequenced from one sample in a study of response to subunit inactivated influenza vaccine (dated by TCRdb to between 2017 and 2018). Library creation used RT-PCR. The sequencer listed for this sample is Illumina HiSeq 2500. The public reads were run again by TCRdb, first through fastp at Q25 and then through MiXCR, and only productive beta chains were kept. Rows are combined by CDR3 protein, so each entry shows the most common genes and DNA. The sample contains 650,000 to 800,000 distinct CDR3 sequences, approximately 15% of them found a single time. Of the sample, around 7.3% is held by the ten largest clones. The sequences come from PBMCs from blood, collected around two weeks before vaccination. Receptor source: a man aged 45-65 years who received an inactivated influenza vaccine. Donor details come from another sample of the same person, matched by shared clones.

This chain connects TRBV11-3 to TRBJ2-1; 8 bases are a match to TRBD2. J lost 7 bases, V lost 5 bases, and 10 bases had no gene match. Germline assignment: CDR1 SGHNT and CDR2 YENEEA. The CDR3 loop spans 15 amino acids. The chain's CDR3 is CASSPLRGEWNEQFF. The CDR3 DNA reads TGTGCCAGCAGCCCCCTGCGGGGGGAATGGAATGAGCAGTTCTTC.

The chain is built from TRBV4-1 and TRBJ2-1; TRBD2 agrees at 12 bases. Germline loops: CDR1 MGHRA, CDR2 YSYEKL. The trim removed 0 bases at V and 9 bases at J, leaving 6 bases unmatched. The CDR3 is 16 amino acids. The CDR3 loop is CASSQDSTSGRAEQFF. CDR3 sequence (DNA): TGCGCCAGCAGCCAAGACTCGACTAGCGGGAGAGCTGAGCAGTTCTTC.

This sequence joins TRBV11-1 and TRBJ2-7; a possible D gene is TRBD1 (5 bases). The ends were cut back, 5 bases at V and 2 bases at J, with 10 bases in the middle. This CDR3 region has 13 residues. Germline V lookup: CDR1 SGHAT, CDR2 FQDESV (reference sequence). CDR3 nucleotides: TGTGCCAGCAGCCAGACAGATACCTACGAGCAGTACTTC. It translates to CASSQTDTYEQYF.

This clonotype was seen more than once but under ten times. The chain carries TRBV20-1 and TRBJ1-1; TRBD1 agrees at 9 bases. Germline V CDR1 and CDR2: DFQATT, SNEGSKA (reference sequence). V gave up 2 bases and J gave up 0 bases; unmatched junction bases: 1. CDR3 size: 14 residues. CDR3 in DNA: TGCAGTGCTAGATGGACAGGGGTGAACACTGAAGCTTTCTTT. It specifies CSARWTGVNTEAFF.

The chain employs TRBV19 and TRBJ1-1; D gene ambiguous. Per germline, CDR1 LNHDA and CDR2 SQIVND (reference sequence). V gave up 10 bases and J gave up 0 bases, with 15 bases separating them. The CDR3 has 14 amino acids. The CDR3 bases are TGTGCCACTTCAGACCCGGGAATGAACACTGAAGCTTTCTTT. This gives the protein CATSDPGMNTEAFF. Using reference TRBV19 and TRBJ1-1 for the parts outside the CDR3, the full variable domain is DGGITQSPKYLFRKEGQNVTLSCEQNLNHDAMYWYRQDPGQGLRLIYYSQIVNDFQKGDIAEGYSVSREKKESFPLTVTSAQKNPTAFYLCATSDPGMNTEAFFGQGTRLTVV.

This clonotype was seen a handful of times. The chain recombines TRBV29-1 with TRBJ2-3; possible D gene TRBD2, 5 bases. The CDR3 extends over 12 amino acids. V lost 5 bases to trimming and J lost 5 bases, with 11 bases between them. The germline CDR1 and CDR2 sequences are SQVTM and ANQGSEA. The CDR3 reads CSVSSGGDTQYF. The CDR3 region has the DNA TGCAGCGTTTCCTCAGGAGGAGATACGCAGTATTTT.

CDR3 sequence reads: CAWSVGSGGQETQYF. CDR3 nucleotide sequence: TGTGCCTGGAGTGTTGGTAGCGGGGGACAAGAGACCCAGTACTTC. The chain employs TRBV30 and TRBJ2-5; 9 bases line up with TRBD2. In germline, CDR1 is GTSNPN, CDR2 SVGIG (reference sequence). J lost 2 bases, V lost 0 bases, and 4 bases had no gene match. The CDR3 consists of 15 residues.

The chain is built from TRBV9 and TRBJ2-7; TRBD2 matches 7 bases. This CDR3 has 14 residues. Germline CDR1 is SGDLS and CDR2 is YYNGEE. V lost 4 bases and J lost 2; bases outside the gene matches: 6. The CDR3 bases are TGTGCCAGCAGCCCCCGCGGGAGACCCTACGAGCAGTACTTC. Translated, it gives CASSPRGRPYEQYF.

This clonotype was counted between two and nine times. The gene calls are TRBV6-2 or TRBV6-3 and TRBJ2-7, with TRBD1 matching over 9 bases. CDR1 is MNHEY and CDR2 is SVGEGT in the germline V gene. The V segment lost 8 bases and the J segment 4 bases; nucleotides outside the gene matches: 12. This CDR3 region has 15 residues. CDR3 amino acids: CASAMGDREAYEQYF. The CDR3 nucleotides read TGTGCCAGCGCGATGGGGGACAGGGAGGCGTACGAGCAGTACTTC.

The CDR3 DNA is TGCAGTGCTACCGGGACTAGCGGGAGGGCGAGCAATGAGCAGTTCTTC. The encoded protein is CSATGTSGRASNEQFF. The rearrangement uses TRBV20-1 and TRBJ2-1; 16 nucleotides align to TRBD2. Germline CDR1 reads DFQATT; CDR2 reads SNEGSKA (reference sequence). After removal of 4 bases from V and 6 bases from J, the junction contained 6 bases not matched to a gene. CDR3 length: 16 residues.

The chain employs TRBV3-1 and TRBJ1-2; D is unclear. V was clipped by 0 bases and J by 4 bases, with 12 bases between them. Germline-derived CDR1 and CDR2 are LGHDT and YNNKEL (reference sequence). There are 15 residues in the CDR3. CDR3 loop: CASSQDGRPTYGYTF. For the CDR3, the DNA is TGTGCCAGCAGCCAAGATGGACGGCCGACCTATGGCTACACCTTC.

The chain combines TRBV27 with TRBJ2-6; D unclear. Trimming stripped 4 bases from V and 2 bases from J, with 9 bases between. Germline-derived CDR1 and CDR2 are MNHEY and SMNVEV (reference sequence). The CDR3 extends over 15 amino acids. The chain's CDR3 is CASSSAQAGANVLTF. The CDR3 DNA reads TGTGCCAGCAGTTCGGCCCAGGCTGGGGCCAACGTCCTGACTTTC.

The J gene is TRBJ2-1, the V gene TRBV6-2 or TRBV6-3; the D gene is possibly TRBD1 (6 bases). Germline loops: CDR1 MNHEY, CDR2 SVGEGT. Deletions cut 2 bases from V and 0 bases from J, with 11 bases between. The CDR3 loop spans 16 amino acids. DNA for the CDR3: TGTGCCAGCAGTTACCCAGGACAGCTCTCCTACAATGAGCAGTTCTTC. Protein: CASSYPGQLSYNEQFF.

This clonotype was observed a handful of times. The V and J genes are TRBV5-1 and TRBJ1-4; 8 bases are shared with TRBD1. The CDR3 runs 14 residues. From germline, CDR1 is SGHRS and CDR2 YFSETQ. V shed 4 bases and J 7 bases; nucleotides not matched to a gene: 6. The DNA for the CDR3 is TGCGCCAGCAGCAAAGGACAGGGTGTTGAAAAACTGTTTTTT. The encoded protein is CASSKGQGVEKLFF. The variable domain in full, with the rest retrieved from reference TRBV5-1 and TRBJ1-4, is KAGVTQTPRYLIKTRGQQVTLSCSPISGHRSVSWYQQTPGQGLQFLFEYFSETQRNKGNFPGRFSGRQFSNSRSEMNVSTLELGDSALYLCASSKGQGVEKLFFGSGTQLSVL.

This clonotype was observed a few times. This rearrangement joins TRBV28 to TRBJ2-5; the D gene could be TRBD1 or TRBD2 (5 bases each). Trimming pared 2 bases from V and 1 base from J, leaving 11 bases between. Germline-derived CDR1 and CDR2 are MDHEN and SYDVKM. The CDR3 runs 15 residues. CDR3 sequence (DNA): TGTGCCAGCAGTTTACGGACGGGGCTCCAAGAGACCCAGTACTTC. Amino acid sequence: CASSLRTGLQETQYF.

This clonotype appeared many times. V usage is TRBV4-3 and J usage is TRBJ1-1; 7 bases agree with TRBD1. There are 15 residues in the CDR3. Germline assignment: CDR1 LGHNA and CDR2 YSLEER. V shed 0 bases and J 6 bases; nucleotides not matched to a gene: 7. This chain's CDR3 is CASSQDSGGFPEAFF. The CDR3 region has the DNA TGCGCCAGCAGCCAAGACTCAGGGGGTTTTCCTGAAGCTTTCTTT.

The chain uses TRBV28 and TRBJ2-5; 9 bases are shared with TRBD2. The germline V gene encodes CDR1 MDHEN and CDR2 SYDVKM. This CDR3 is 14 amino acids long. The V segment lost 3 bases and the J segment 6 bases; nucleotides outside the gene matches: 5. CDR3 nucleotide sequence: TGTGCCAGCAGTTTGCCGAGCGGGAGGCAGACCCAGTACTTC. As protein: CASSLPSGRQTQYF.

In this sample, this clonotype turned up a few times. This sequence joins TRBV12-3 or TRBV12-4 and TRBJ2-1; D call uncertain. V was clipped by 1 base and J by 8 bases, with 9 bases between them. The CDR3 sequence is 13 residues long. The CDR3 spells CASSLVYGHEQFF. CDR3 coding DNA: TGTGCCAGCAGTTTAGTATATGGGCATGAGCAGTTCTTC.